The 18 T cell receptor beta chains below come from one sample, sequenced in a study of cytomegalovirus exposure and HLA in healthy donors. Profiling relied on immunoSEQ multiplex PCR, and the TCRdb table lists in-frame clones only, not all of them. The sample holds 150,000 or so clones, 85% to 90% seen once. Sequenced input: PBMCs. Receptors originate from a woman aged 25 to 39 in good health and CMV-seropositive.

The chain links TRBV28 to TRBJ1-2; D might be TRBD1 (6 bases). With 4 bases removed from V and 7 bases from J, the gap between germline ends came to 10 bases. The CDR3 sequence is 12 residues long. The V gene's germline CDR1 is MDHEN and CDR2 SYDVKM. The CDR3 sequence is CASSSGVSGYTF. The CDR3 DNA follows: TGTGCCAGCAGTTCAGGGGTTAGTGGCTACACCTTC.

This clone has only one observation. The chain recombines TRBV25-1 with TRBJ2-1; TRBD2 is a possible D gene (5 bases). The CDR3 sequence is 13 residues long. Trimming left V 4 bases short and J 9 bases short, with 13 bases between. Germline V gene lookup returns CDR1 MGHDK and CDR2 SYGVNS. CDR3 in amino acids: CASSAASFGEQFF. CDR3 DNA sequence: TGTGCCAGCAGTGCGGCTAGCTTTGGTGAGCAGTTCTTC. The full variable domain, with the rest looked up from reference TRBV25-1 and TRBJ2-1, is EADIYQTPRYLVIGTGKKITLECSQTMGHDKMYWYQQDPGMELHLIHYSYGVNSTEKGDLSSESTVSRIRTEHFPLTLESARPSHTSQYLCASSAASFGEQFFGPGTRLTVL.

The chain combines TRBV7-3 with TRBJ2-1, with 9 bases lining up with TRBD2. In germline, CDR1 is SGHTA, CDR2 FQGTGA. V was clipped by 5 bases and J by 4 bases; unmatched bases: 6. This CDR3 has 15 residues. The CDR3 coding sequence is TGTGCCAGCAGCCCCCTCGCGGGAGGGTACAATGAGCAGTTCTTC. Protein: CASSPLAGGYNEQFF. Variable domain in full (rest from reference TRBV7-3 and TRBJ2-1): GAGVSQTPSNKVTEKGKYVELRCDPISGHTALYWYRQSLGQGPEFLIYFQGTGAADDSGLPNDRFFAVRPEGSVSTLKIQRTERGDSAVYLCASSPLAGGYNEQFFGPGTRLTVL.

In this sample, this clone turned up once. The chain carries TRBV15 and TRBJ2-1; 10 nucleotides agree with TRBD2. J was trimmed by 12 bases and V by 0 bases; bases with no gene match: 11. The germline V gene has CDR1 LNHNV and CDR2 YYDKDF (reference sequence). CDR3 length: 16 amino acids. The CDR3 here is CATSRDPASGGVGQFF. The CDR3 nucleotides are TGTGCCACCAGCAGAGATCCGGCTAGCGGGGGTGTTGGGCAGTTCTTC.

The chain uses TRBV28 and TRBJ2-3; 10 bases fit TRBD1. Germline V gene data show CDR1 as MDHEN and CDR2 as SYDVKM. The V segment lost 0 bases and the J segment 5 bases; nucleotides outside the gene matches: 5. The CDR3 has 16 residues. The CDR3 nucleotides are TGTGCCAGCAGTTTATGGGGACAGGGGAACAGAGATACGCAGTATTTT. Its protein product is CASSLWGQGNRDTQYF.

The DNA for the CDR3 is TGTGCCAGCAGCCTAGGCCCTGGACAGTACAATGAGCAGTTCTTC. Residues: CASSLGPGQYNEQFF. The chain uses TRBV28 and TRBJ2-1; weak D call: TRBD1 (6 bases). There are 15 residues in the CDR3. The V and J ends lost 6 bases and 4 bases respectively, with 16 bases between them. The germline CDR1 and CDR2 sequences are MDHEN and SYDVKM.

This clone showed up just once. This rearrangement joins TRBV6-6 to TRBJ1-6, with D hard to call. The germline gives CDR1 MNHNY, CDR2 SVGAGI (reference sequence). With 3 bases removed from V and 1 base from J, the gap between germline ends came to 7 bases. The CDR3 runs to 15 residues. The CDR3 DNA reads as TGTGCCAGCAGTTATGGAGGATCCTATAATTCACCCCTCCACTTT. It encodes CASSYGGSYNSPLHF.

This clone was recorded only once. The CDR3: CASSSSTGANYGYTF. The CDR3 DNA reads TGTGCCAGCAGCTCCAGCACAGGAGCTAACTATGGCTACACCTTC. The gene calls are TRBV7-9 and TRBJ1-2; tentatively, D is TRBD1 (5 bases). The CDR3 consists of 15 residues. V was cut by 4 bases and J by 0 bases, with 12 bases left in between. The germline V gene encodes CDR1 SEHNR and CDR2 FQNEAQ (reference sequence).

This clone has only one observation. The chain employs TRBV19 and TRBJ1-1, with TRBD1 matching over 7 bases. The CDR3 consists of 14 residues. The germline CDR1 and CDR2 sequences are LNHDA and SQIVND (reference sequence). J gave up 1 base and V 5 bases, and 4 bases lay outside the gene matches. The CDR3 reads CASSGWDRNTEAFF. The CDR3 DNA follows: TGTGCCAGTAGTGGCTGGGACAGGAACACTGAAGCTTTCTTT.

This sequence joins TRBV5-4 and TRBJ2-7; TRBD1 matches 7 bases. V shed 4 bases, J shed 2 bases, and the junction held 3 bases outside the gene matches. This CDR3 is built from 13 residues. From germline, CDR1 is SGHNT and CDR2 YYREEE (reference sequence). CDR3 nucleotide sequence: TGTGCCAGCAGCGAGGGACAGACCTACGAGCAGTACTTC. Translated: CASSEGQTYEQYF.

V and J are TRBV19 and TRBJ2-2, with D hard to call. V gave up 2 bases and J gave up 8 bases, with 6 bases separating them. Germline V gene lookup returns CDR1 LNHDA and CDR2 SQIVND (reference sequence). The CDR3 extends over 12 amino acids. As DNA, the CDR3 is TGTGCCAGTAGTATAAGAGCAGGGGAGCTGTTTTTT. Its protein is CASSIRAGELFF. Full variable domain (rest looked up from reference TRBV19 and TRBJ2-2): DGGITQSPKYLFRKEGQNVTLSCEQNLNHDAMYWYRQDPGQGLRLIYYSQIVNDFQKGDIAEGYSVSREKKESFPLTVTSAQKNPTAFYLCASSIRAGELFFGEGSRLTVL.

The rearrangement links TRBV25-1 to TRBJ2-1, with 9 nucleotides matching TRBD1. V lost 1 base to trimming and J lost 7 bases; unmatched junction nucleotides: 8. The CDR3 is 16 residues long. Germline V gene lookup returns CDR1 MGHDK and CDR2 SYGVNS. The CDR3, as DNA: TGTGCCAGCAGTGAATCGGGGACAGGGAGTTTTAATGAGCAGTTCTTC. The encoded protein is CASSESGTGSFNEQFF. The complete variable domain, with remaining parts taken from reference TRBV25-1 and TRBJ2-1, reads EADIYQTPRYLVIGTGKKITLECSQTMGHDKMYWYQQDPGMELHLIHYSYGVNSTEKGDLSSESTVSRIRTEHFPLTLESARPSHTSQYLCASSESGTGSFNEQFFGPGTRLTVL.

CDR3 DNA: TGTGCCAGCAGCTCAACAGGGGGTGTCAATCAGCCCCAGCATTTT. Translated, it gives CASSSTGGVNQPQHF. This chain joins TRBV7-8 and TRBJ1-5, with 8 bases aligning to TRBD1. Germline lookup yields CDR1 SGHVS and CDR2 FQNEAQ. V shed 4 bases and J 3 bases; nucleotides not matched to a gene: 5. The CDR3 totals 15 residues.

The J gene is TRBJ1-1, the V gene TRBV27, with 10 bases aligning to TRBD1. The germline gives CDR1 MNHEY, CDR2 SMNVEV (reference sequence). The CDR3 has 14 residues. V lost 4 bases to trimming and J lost 1 base; unmatched junction nucleotides: 0. The CDR3 DNA reads TGTGCCAGCAGTTGGGACAGGGGGAACACTGAAGCTTTCTTT. Translation: CASSWDRGNTEAFF.

This clone has a handful of counts. The genes are TRBV27 and TRBJ2-7, with D perhaps matching TRBD1 (6 bases). From germline, CDR1 is MNHEY and CDR2 SMNVEV (reference sequence). Trimming removed 4 bases at V and 2 bases at J, with 15 bases between. The CDR3 has 15 residues. This CDR3 is CASSSPDRRTYEQYF. The CDR3 DNA reads as TGTGCCAGCAGTTCACCAGACAGGAGGACCTACGAGCAGTACTTC.

This rearrangement joins TRBV11-2 to TRBJ2-5; D is unclear. CDR1 SGHAT and CDR2 FQNNGV come from the germline V gene. The CDR3 sequence is 15 residues long. Trimming took 5 bases from V and 4 from J, leaving 17 bases between them. The CDR3 spells CASSASWSPGETQYF. The CDR3, as DNA: TGTGCCAGCAGCGCGAGTTGGTCCCCGGGAGAGACCCAGTACTTC.

The gene calls are TRBV13 and TRBJ2-2; D may be TRBD1 (7 bases). The CDR3 runs to 17 residues. Trimming removed 1 base from V and 1 base from J, with 13 bases in between. CDR1 and CDR2 from the germline V gene are PRHDT and FYEKMQ (reference sequence). CDR3 bases: TGTGCCAGCAGCTTAGCTAGCAGGGGGGTGAACACCGGGGAGCTGTTTTTT. This translates into CASSLASRGVNTGELFF.

This chain connects TRBV11-2 to TRBJ2-7; 8 bases fit TRBD2. This CDR3 is 13 amino acids long. In germline, CDR1 is SGHAT, CDR2 FQNNGV. V dropped 5 bases and J dropped 6; count of bases not matched to a gene: 6. The DNA for the CDR3 is TGTGCCAGCAGCCCGGGGGGGGCTAGCGAGCAGTACTTC. Amino acid sequence: CASSPGGASEQYF.